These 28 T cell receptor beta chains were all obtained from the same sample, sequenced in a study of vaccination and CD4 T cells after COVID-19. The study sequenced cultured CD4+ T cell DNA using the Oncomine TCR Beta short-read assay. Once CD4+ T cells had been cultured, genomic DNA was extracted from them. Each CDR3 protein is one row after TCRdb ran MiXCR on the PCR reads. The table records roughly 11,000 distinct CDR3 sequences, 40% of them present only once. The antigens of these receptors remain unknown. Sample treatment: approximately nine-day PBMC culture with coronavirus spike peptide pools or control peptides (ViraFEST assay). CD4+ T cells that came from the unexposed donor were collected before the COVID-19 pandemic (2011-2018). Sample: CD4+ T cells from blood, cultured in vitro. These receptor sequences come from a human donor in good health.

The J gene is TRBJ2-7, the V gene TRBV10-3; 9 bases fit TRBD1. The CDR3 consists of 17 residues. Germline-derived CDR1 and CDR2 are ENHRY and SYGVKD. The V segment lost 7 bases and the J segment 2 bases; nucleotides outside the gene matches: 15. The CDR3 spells CAITEGTGRNLAYEQYF. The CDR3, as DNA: TGTGCCATCACCGAGGGGACAGGGAGGAACCTCGCCTACGAGCAGTACTTC.

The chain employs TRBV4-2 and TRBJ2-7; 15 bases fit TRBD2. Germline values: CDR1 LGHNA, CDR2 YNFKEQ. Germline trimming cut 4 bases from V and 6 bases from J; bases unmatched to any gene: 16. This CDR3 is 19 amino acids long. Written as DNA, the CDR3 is TGTGCCAGCAGCCTGGCGCTGGGACTAGCGGGAGGAGAGGGCGGCGAGCAGTACTTC. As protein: CASSLALGLAGGEGGEQYF.

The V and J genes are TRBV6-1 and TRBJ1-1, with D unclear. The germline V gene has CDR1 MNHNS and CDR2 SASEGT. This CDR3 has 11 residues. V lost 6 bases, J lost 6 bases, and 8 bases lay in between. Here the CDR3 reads CASRIGAEAFF. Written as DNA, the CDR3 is TGTGCCAGCAGAATTGGGGCTGAAGCTTTCTTT.

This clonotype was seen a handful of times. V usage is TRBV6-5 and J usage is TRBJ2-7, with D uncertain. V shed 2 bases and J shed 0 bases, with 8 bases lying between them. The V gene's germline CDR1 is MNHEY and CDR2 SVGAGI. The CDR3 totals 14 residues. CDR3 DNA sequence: TGTGCCAGCAGTTACGCAGGAAGCTCCTACGAGCAGTACTTC. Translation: CASSYAGSSYEQYF.

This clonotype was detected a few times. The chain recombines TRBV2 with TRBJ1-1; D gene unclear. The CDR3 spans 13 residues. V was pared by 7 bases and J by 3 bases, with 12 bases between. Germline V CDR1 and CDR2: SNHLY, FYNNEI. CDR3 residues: CASTAAPDTEAFF. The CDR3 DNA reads TGTGCCAGCACAGCGGCTCCAGACACTGAAGCTTTCTTT.

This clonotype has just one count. The CDR3 bases are TGCAGTGCTAGTACCGGGACACGCTATGGCTACACCTTC. It codes for CSASTGTRYGYTF. V is TRBV20-1 and J is TRBJ1-2; perhaps TRBD1 as D (6 bases). The CDR3 is 13 residues long. Germline assignment: CDR1 DFQATT and CDR2 SNEGSKA (reference sequence). Trimming shortened V by 3 bases and J by 4 bases, and 12 bases separated the two germline ends.

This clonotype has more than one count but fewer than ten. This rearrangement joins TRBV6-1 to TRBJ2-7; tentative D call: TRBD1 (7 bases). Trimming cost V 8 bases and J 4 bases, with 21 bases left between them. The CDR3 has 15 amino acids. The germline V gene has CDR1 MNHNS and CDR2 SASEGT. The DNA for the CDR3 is TGTGCCAGCTCTTCGGGCAGGGGGGTCGGGTACGAGCAGTACTTC. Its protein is CASSSGRGVGYEQYF.

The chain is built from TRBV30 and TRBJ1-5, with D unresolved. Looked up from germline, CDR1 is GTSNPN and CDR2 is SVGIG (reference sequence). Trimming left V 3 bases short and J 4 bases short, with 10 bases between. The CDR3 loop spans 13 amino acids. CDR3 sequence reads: CAWSEALNQPQHF. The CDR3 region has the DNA TGTGCCTGGAGCGAGGCCTTGAATCAGCCCCAGCATTTT.

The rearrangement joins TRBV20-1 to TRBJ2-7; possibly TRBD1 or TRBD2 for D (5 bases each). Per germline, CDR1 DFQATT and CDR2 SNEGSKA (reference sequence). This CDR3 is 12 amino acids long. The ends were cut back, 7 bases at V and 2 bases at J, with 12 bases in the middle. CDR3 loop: CSGQGETYEQYF. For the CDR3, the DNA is TGCAGTGGGCAGGGAGAGACCTACGAGCAGTACTTC.

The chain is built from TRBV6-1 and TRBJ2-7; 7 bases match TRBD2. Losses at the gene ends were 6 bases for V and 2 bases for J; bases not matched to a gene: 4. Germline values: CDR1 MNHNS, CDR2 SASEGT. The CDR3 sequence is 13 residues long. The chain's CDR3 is CASRASGTYEQYF. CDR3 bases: TGTGCCAGCAGAGCTAGCGGCACCTACGAGCAGTACTTC.

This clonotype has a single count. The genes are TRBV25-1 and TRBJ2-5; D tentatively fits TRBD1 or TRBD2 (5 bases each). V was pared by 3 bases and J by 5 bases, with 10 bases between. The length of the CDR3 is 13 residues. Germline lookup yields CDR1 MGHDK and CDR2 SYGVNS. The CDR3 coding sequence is TGTGCCAGCAGTGATCAGTGGGACGAGACCCAGTACTTC. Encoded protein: CASSDQWDETQYF.

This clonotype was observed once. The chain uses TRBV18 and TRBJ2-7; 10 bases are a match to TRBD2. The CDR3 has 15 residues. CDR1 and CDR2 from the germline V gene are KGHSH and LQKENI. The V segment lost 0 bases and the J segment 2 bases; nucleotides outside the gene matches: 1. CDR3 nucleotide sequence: TGTGCCAGCTCACCACCAGGACTAGCGGCCTACGAGCAGTACTTC. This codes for CASSPPGLAAYEQYF.

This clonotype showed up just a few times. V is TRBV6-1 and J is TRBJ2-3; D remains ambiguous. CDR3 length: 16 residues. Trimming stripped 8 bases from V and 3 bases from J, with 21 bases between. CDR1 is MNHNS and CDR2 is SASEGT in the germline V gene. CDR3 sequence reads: CASGNRPPRVTDTQYF. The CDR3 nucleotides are TGTGCCAGCGGAAACCGACCCCCTAGGGTGACAGATACGCAGTATTTT.

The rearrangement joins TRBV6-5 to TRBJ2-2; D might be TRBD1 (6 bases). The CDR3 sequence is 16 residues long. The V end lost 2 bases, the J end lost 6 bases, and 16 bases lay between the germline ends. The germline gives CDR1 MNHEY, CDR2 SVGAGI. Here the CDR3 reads CASSYPNRANAGELFF. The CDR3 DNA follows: TGTGCCAGCAGTTACCCTAACAGGGCAAACGCCGGGGAGCTGTTTTTT.

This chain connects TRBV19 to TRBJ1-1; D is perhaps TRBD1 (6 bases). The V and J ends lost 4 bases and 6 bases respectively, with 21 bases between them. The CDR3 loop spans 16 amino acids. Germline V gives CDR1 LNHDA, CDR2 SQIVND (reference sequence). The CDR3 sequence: CASSTRGTATRAEAFF. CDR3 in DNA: TGTGCCAGTAGTACGAGGGGGACCGCCACCAGGGCTGAAGCTTTCTTT.

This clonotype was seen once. The DNA of the CDR3 is TGCAGCGTGGGACAGGGTGAGAAAGGGGCCAACGTCCTGACTTTC. As protein: CSVGQGEKGANVLTF. The V call is TRBV29-1, the J call TRBJ2-6; 9 positions agree with TRBD1. Germline trimming cut 6 bases from V and 4 bases from J; bases unmatched to any gene: 7. The V gene's germline CDR1 is SQVTM and CDR2 ANQGSEA. This CDR3 is built from 15 residues.

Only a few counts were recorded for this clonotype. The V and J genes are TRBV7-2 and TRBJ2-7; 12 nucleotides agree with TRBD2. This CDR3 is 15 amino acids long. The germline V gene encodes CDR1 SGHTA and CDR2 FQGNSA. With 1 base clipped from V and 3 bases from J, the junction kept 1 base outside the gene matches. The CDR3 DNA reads TGTGCCAGCAGCTTAGGACTAGCGGGGGACTACGAGCAGTACTTC. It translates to CASSLGLAGDYEQYF.

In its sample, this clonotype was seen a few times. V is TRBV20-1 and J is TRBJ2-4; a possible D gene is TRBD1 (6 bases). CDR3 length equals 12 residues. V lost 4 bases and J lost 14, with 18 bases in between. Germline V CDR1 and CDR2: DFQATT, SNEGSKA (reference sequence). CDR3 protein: CSATQIGGSEYF. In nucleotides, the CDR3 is TGCAGTGCTACCCAGATTGGGGGCTCGGAGTACTTC.

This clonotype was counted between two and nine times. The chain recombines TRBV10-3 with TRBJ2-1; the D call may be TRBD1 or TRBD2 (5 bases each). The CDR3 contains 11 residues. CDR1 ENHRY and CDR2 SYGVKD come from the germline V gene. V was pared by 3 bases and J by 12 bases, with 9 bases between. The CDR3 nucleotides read TGTGCCATCAGTGAAGAGGGACCGCAGTTCTTC. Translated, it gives CAISEEGPQFF.

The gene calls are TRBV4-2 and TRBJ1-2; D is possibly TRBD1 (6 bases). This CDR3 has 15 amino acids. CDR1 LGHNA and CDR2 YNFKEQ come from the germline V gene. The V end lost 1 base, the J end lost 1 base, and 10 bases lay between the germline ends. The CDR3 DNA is TGTGCCAGCAGCCAAGGACCACAGGGTAACTATGGCTACACCTTC. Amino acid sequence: CASSQGPQGNYGYTF.

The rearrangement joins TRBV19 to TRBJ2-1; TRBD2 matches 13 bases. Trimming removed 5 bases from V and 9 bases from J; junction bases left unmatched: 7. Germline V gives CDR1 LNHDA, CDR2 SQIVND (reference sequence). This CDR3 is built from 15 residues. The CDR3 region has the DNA TGTGCCAGTAGTTCAGGGACTAGCGGGATTACTGAGCAGTTCTTC. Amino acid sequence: CASSSGTSGITEQFF. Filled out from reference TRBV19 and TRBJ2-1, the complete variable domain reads DGGITQSPKYLFRKEGQNVTLSCEQNLNHDAMYWYRQDPGQGLRLIYYSQIVNDFQKGDIAEGYSVSREKKESFPLTVTSAQKNPTAFYLCASSSGTSGITEQFFGPGTRLTVL.

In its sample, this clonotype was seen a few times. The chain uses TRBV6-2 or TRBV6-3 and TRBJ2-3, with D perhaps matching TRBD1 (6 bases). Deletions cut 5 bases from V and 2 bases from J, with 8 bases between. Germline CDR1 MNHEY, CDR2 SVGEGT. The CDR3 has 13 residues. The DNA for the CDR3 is TGTGCCAGCAGTACAGGGACCACAGATACGCAGTATTTT. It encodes CASSTGTTDTQYF.

The CDR3 DNA sequence: TGTGCCAGTTCCCCCTTCGGGCGGCAAGAGACCCAGTACTTC. It encodes CASSPFGRQETQYF. The chain links TRBV19 to TRBJ2-5; D gene uncertain. The CDR3 extends over 14 amino acids. V was cut by 8 bases and J by 2 bases, with 15 bases left in between. Germline CDR1 is LNHDA and CDR2 is SQIVND (reference sequence).

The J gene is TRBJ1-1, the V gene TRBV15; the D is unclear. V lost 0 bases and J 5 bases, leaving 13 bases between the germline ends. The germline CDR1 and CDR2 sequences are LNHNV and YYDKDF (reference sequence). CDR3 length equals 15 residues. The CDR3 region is CATSRDPGRETEAFF. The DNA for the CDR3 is TGTGCCACCAGCAGAGATCCGGGTCGGGAAACTGAAGCTTTCTTT.

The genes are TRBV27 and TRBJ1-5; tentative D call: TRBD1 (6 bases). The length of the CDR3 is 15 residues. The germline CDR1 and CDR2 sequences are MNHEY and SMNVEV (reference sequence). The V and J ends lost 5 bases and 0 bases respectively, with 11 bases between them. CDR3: CASSIQGNSNQPQHF. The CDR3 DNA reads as TGTGCCAGCAGTATCCAGGGGAATAGCAATCAGCCCCAGCATTTT.

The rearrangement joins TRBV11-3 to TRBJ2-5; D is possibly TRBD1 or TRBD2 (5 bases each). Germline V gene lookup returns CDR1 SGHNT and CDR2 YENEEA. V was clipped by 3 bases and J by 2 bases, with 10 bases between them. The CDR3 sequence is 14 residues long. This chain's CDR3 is CASSFRGEQETQYF. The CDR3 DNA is TGTGCCAGCAGCTTTCGGGGCGAACAAGAGACCCAGTACTTC.

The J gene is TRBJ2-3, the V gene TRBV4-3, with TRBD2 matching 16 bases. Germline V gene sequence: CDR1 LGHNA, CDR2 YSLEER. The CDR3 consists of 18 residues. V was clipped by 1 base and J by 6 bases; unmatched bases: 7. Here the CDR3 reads CASSQGGLAGGFMDTQYF. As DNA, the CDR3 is TGCGCCAGCAGCCAAGGGGGACTAGCGGGAGGGTTCATGGATACGCAGTATTTT.

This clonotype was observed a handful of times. DNA for the CDR3: TGTGCCTGGAGTGTTCTTCGCGGAGAGGCTTTCTTT. It specifies CAWSVLRGEAFF. The chain is built from TRBV30 and TRBJ1-1; no reliable D call. This CDR3 is built from 12 residues. Germline V gene lookup returns CDR1 GTSNPN and CDR2 SVGIG (reference sequence). V dropped 0 bases and J dropped 11 bases, with 13 bases sitting between them.